What follows are 13 T cell receptor beta chains derived from one specimen sequenced in a study of shared clonotypes between healthy human individuals. The repertoire was sequenced with immunoSEQ multiplex PCR; TCRdb's copy has only in-frame clones and lacks some. Among about 2.2 million clones listed, 93% were seen once. CD8 cells classed as naive were CD45RO-negative and positively selected for CCR7, excluding terminally differentiated effector memory CD45RA+ cells. The sample comprised naive CD8+ T cells from PBMCs. The receptor source for this set is a man younger than 30 in good health. Some clones in this sample may be carry-over from other donors' samples.

The chain carries TRBV5-1 and TRBJ2-7; 9 bases are a match to TRBD1. There are 15 residues in the CDR3. Trimming took 4 bases from V and 4 from J; bases not matched to a gene: 9. Germline CDR1 SGHRS, CDR2 YFSETQ. This CDR3 is CASSLGRTGEYEQYF. In nucleotides, the CDR3 is TGCGCCAGCAGCCTGGGCAGGACAGGGGAGTACGAGCAGTACTTC.

The chain employs TRBV7-3 and TRBJ2-3, with no clear D. V was pared by 1 base and J by 1 base, with 6 bases between. This CDR3 is 14 amino acids long. Per germline, CDR1 SGHTA and CDR2 FQGTGA. The CDR3 region is CASSLKGRTDTQYF. CDR3 DNA sequence: TGTGCCAGCAGCTTAAAGGGCCGCACAGATACGCAGTATTTT.

The J gene is TRBJ1-5, the V gene TRBV7-6, with D possibly matching TRBD1 (6 bases). Trimming pared 6 bases from V and 4 bases from J, leaving 10 bases between. The CDR3 extends over 13 amino acids. CDR1 and CDR2 from the germline V gene are SGHVS and FNYEAQ. The CDR3 spells CASSSGENQPQHF. The CDR3 DNA is TGTGCCAGCAGTTCAGGGGAGAATCAGCCCCAGCATTTT.

The V call is TRBV27, the J call TRBJ2-5; D not resolved. The CDR3 totals 13 residues. V lost 6 bases to trimming and J lost 0 bases, with 8 bases between them. The germline V gene has CDR1 MNHEY and CDR2 SMNVEV (reference sequence). The CDR3 region is CASRPPYQETQYF. The DNA of the CDR3 is TGTGCCAGCAGGCCCCCGTACCAAGAGACCCAGTACTTC.

The chain is built from TRBV2 and TRBJ1-6; tentatively, D is TRBD1 (5 bases). Germline V gene sequence: CDR1 SNHLY, CDR2 FYNNEI. CDR3 length equals 14 residues. V was shortened by 2 bases and J by 9 bases, with 11 bases between the two germline ends. The CDR3 sequence is CASSEIRAGSPLHF. The CDR3 DNA reads as TGTGCCAGCAGTGAAATCAGGGCTGGTTCACCCCTCCACTTT.

About this clone: Other DNA sequences in the sample encode the same CDR3. The genes are TRBV9 and TRBJ2-7; 9 nucleotides match TRBD2. The CDR3 consists of 15 residues. V lost 3 bases and J lost 1; bases outside the gene matches: 5. Germline-derived CDR1 and CDR2 are SGDLS and YYNGEE. CDR3 in DNA: TGTGCCAGCAGCGCGGGACTAGCCGATTCCTACGAGCAGTACTTC. Amino acids: CASSAGLADSYEQYF.

A remark on this clone: The sample carries other DNA sequences with the same CDR3. This chain joins TRBV5-1 and TRBJ2-3; TRBD2 matches 10 bases. V trimming: 2 bases; J trimming: 0 bases; junction bases outside the gene matches: 3. The V gene's germline CDR1 is SGHRS and CDR2 YFSETQ. This CDR3 is 16 amino acids long. CDR3 nucleotide sequence: TGCGCCAGCAGCTTAACTAGCGGGATTAGCACAGATACGCAGTATTTT. This codes for CASSLTSGISTDTQYF.

There are a few counts of this clone. CDR3 sequence reads: CASSQDPLANTGELFF. CDR3 coding DNA: TGCGCCAGCAGCCAAGATCCACTAGCGAACACCGGGGAGCTGTTTTTT. The V gene is TRBV4-3, the J gene TRBJ2-2, with D possibly TRBD2 on 5 matching bases. Germline CDR1 reads LGHNA; CDR2 reads YSLEER. This CDR3 has 16 residues. V lost 0 bases and J lost 0, with 8 bases in between.

The gene calls are TRBV9 and TRBJ2-3; D gene ambiguous. With 4 bases removed from V and 4 bases from J, the gap between germline ends came to 22 bases. The length of the CDR3 is 17 residues. The germline V gene encodes CDR1 SGDLS and CDR2 YYNGEE. CDR3 DNA sequence: TGTGCCAGCAGCTTTTCTCCTCGGGCCGTTTCGGCAGATACGCAGTATTTT. This translates into CASSFSPRAVSADTQYF. The complete variable domain, with remaining parts taken from reference TRBV9 and TRBJ2-3, reads DSGVTQTPKHLITATGQRVTLRCSPRSGDLSVYWYQQSLDQGLQFLIQYYNGEERAKGNILERFSAQQFPDLHSELNLSSLELGDSALYFCASSFSPRAVSADTQYFGPGTRLTVL.

The CDR3, as DNA: TGTGCCAGCAGCTCGAGTGGGGCGATCGGCAACTATGGCTACACCTTC. Its protein is CASSSSGAIGNYGYTF. This chain connects TRBV5-5 to TRBJ1-2; D perhaps matches TRBD1 (5 bases). This CDR3 region has 16 residues. The V end lost 3 bases, the J end lost 2 bases, and 17 bases lay between the germline ends. CDR1 SGHKS and CDR2 YYEKEE come from the germline V gene (reference sequence).

This chain joins TRBV10-3 and TRBJ2-1; 8 nucleotides align to TRBD1. CDR3 length: 15 residues. Germline CDR1 ENHRY, CDR2 SYGVKD. Trimming cost V 4 bases and J 8 bases; bases outside gene matches: 10. This CDR3 is CAISGKAGGWDEQFF. CDR3 bases: TGTGCCATCAGTGGAAAGGCAGGGGGCTGGGATGAGCAGTTCTTC.

The chain has TRBV28 and TRBJ2-7; either TRBD1 or TRBD2 may supply D (5 bases each). Germline assignment: CDR1 MDHEN and CDR2 SYDVKM. V was trimmed by 6 bases and J by 3 bases, leaving 24 bases between them. This CDR3 contains 17 residues. The CDR3: CASSPYRDPGPFYEQYF. The CDR3 DNA reads TGTGCCAGCAGCCCTTACCGGGACCCCGGACCATTCTACGAGCAGTACTTC.

The gene calls are TRBV4-3 and TRBJ2-4, with 7 positions matching TRBD1. CDR1 LGHNA and CDR2 YSLEER come from the germline V gene. Trimming cost V 4 bases and J 0 bases; bases outside gene matches: 12. This CDR3 is built from 18 residues. DNA for the CDR3: TGCGCCAGCAGCCCGACGATCTTGACAGGGATAGCCAAAAACATTCAGTACTTC. Translated, it gives CASSPTILTGIAKNIQYF.